This is a list of T cell receptor beta chains from one sample in a study of blood T cell repertoires in COVID-19. Clones were read by immunoSEQ multiplex PCR, and TCRdb kept only the in-frame ones, dropping some. The data hold 55,000 to 70,000 clones, with about 83% observed a single time. The specimen sequenced was peripheral blood. These receptors were collected from a human donor in a cohort sampled during active COVID-19. Both conserved end residues are part of each CDR3. The D gene is left open where the match is weak. The listing skips clone size in some rows; elsewhere it reads once, few, many or a size class.

abundance: NA
d_gene: NA
j_gene: TRBJ1-4
v_gene: TRBV25-1
CDR3nt: TGTGCCAGCAGTGAGGGAGGGCTCGGGGTACTGTTTTTT
CDR3aa: CASSEGGLGVLFF

abundance: NA
d_gene: TRBD1
j_gene: TRBJ1-5
v_gene: TRBV2
CDR3nt: TGTGCCAGCAGTGCCGGGACAGCCCTCCAGCCCCAGCATTTT
CDR3aa: CASSAGTALQPQHF

abundance: NA
d_gene: TRBD1
j_gene: TRBJ1-2
v_gene: TRBV28
CDR3nt: TGTGCCAGCAGTTCATTTTACAGGGGTAACTATGGCTACACCTTC
CDR3aa: CASSSFYRGNYGYTF

abundance: NA
d_gene: NA
j_gene: TRBJ2-7
v_gene: TRBV19
CDR3nt: TGTGCCAGTTCGGTGGGAGGCCACGAGCAGTACTTC
CDR3aa: CASSVGGHEQYF

abundance: few
d_gene: NA
j_gene: TRBJ1-1
v_gene: TRBV2
CDR3nt: TGTGCCAGCAGTGGAGTGGGCAGGGGTCCCACGAACACTGAAGCTTTCTTT
CDR3aa: CASSGVGRGPTNTEAFF

abundance: NA
d_gene: NA
j_gene: TRBJ2-1
v_gene: TRBV14
CDR3nt: TGTGCCAGCAGCCGCAACAGGGGAGGCCATGAGCAGTTCTTC
CDR3aa: CASSRNRGGHEQFF

abundance: NA
d_gene: NA
j_gene: TRBJ2-3
v_gene: TRBV19
CDR3nt: TGTGCCAGTAGTAATGGCGGCACGGATACGCAGTATTTT
CDR3aa: CASSNGGTDTQYF

abundance: NA
d_gene: NA
j_gene: TRBJ2-7
v_gene: TRBV4-2
CDR3nt: TGTGCCAGCAGCCAGCCCCGGGGGGCCTCCAGCTCCTACGAGCAGTACTTC
CDR3aa: CASSQPRGASSSYEQYF

abundance: few
d_gene: TRBD2
j_gene: TRBJ2-2
v_gene: TRBV10-3
CDR3nt: TGTGCCATCCGCGTAGAGCGGGGGTCCGGGGAGCTGTTTTTT
CDR3aa: CAIRVERGSGELFF

abundance: NA
d_gene: TRBD2
j_gene: TRBJ2-2
v_gene: TRBV4-1
CDR3nt: TGCGCCAGCAGCCCAGCTACCGGGGGGGGCTCTCCCGGGGAGCTGTTTTTT
CDR3aa: CASSPATGGGSPGELFF

abundance: NA
d_gene: TRBD2
j_gene: TRBJ2-2
v_gene: TRBV3-1/TRBV3-2
CDR3nt: TGTGCCAGCAGCCAGGGACTAGGGGCTGTTACCGGGGAGCTGTTTTTT
CDR3aa: CASSQGLGAVTGELFF

abundance: NA
d_gene: NA
j_gene: TRBJ1-2
v_gene: TRBV29-1
CDR3nt: TGCAGCGTTGCACCCGGCGGCCTGTGGAACTATGGCTACACCTTC
CDR3aa: CSVAPGGLWNYGYTF

abundance: NA
d_gene: TRBD1
j_gene: TRBJ2-2
v_gene: TRBV5-1
CDR3nt: TGCGCCAGCAGCTTGGACAGGGGGAACGGGGAGCTGTTTTTT
CDR3aa: CASSLDRGNGELFF

abundance: NA
d_gene: TRBD1
j_gene: TRBJ2-2
v_gene: TRBV9
CDR3nt: TGTGCCAGCAGCGTAGCCCAGGGGGCGCGGACCGGGGAGCTGTTTTTT
CDR3aa: CASSVAQGARTGELFF

abundance: NA
d_gene: TRBD1
j_gene: TRBJ1-2
v_gene: TRBV28
CDR3nt: TGTGCCAGCAGTCATAAAGGGACAGGGGTTTATGGCTACACCTTC
CDR3aa: CASSHKGTGVYGYTF

abundance: NA
d_gene: NA
j_gene: TRBJ2-1
v_gene: TRBV5-6
CDR3nt: TGTGCCAGCAACACGGCTCGCGGCTACAATGAGCAGTTCTTC
CDR3aa: CASNTARGYNEQFF

abundance: NA
d_gene: NA
j_gene: TRBJ2-2
v_gene: TRBV4-3
CDR3nt: TGCGCCAGCAGCCAAGGCGACTACGCCACCGGGGAGCTGTTTTTT
CDR3aa: CASSQGDYATGELFF

abundance: few
d_gene: TRBD1
j_gene: TRBJ1-2
v_gene: TRBV28
CDR3nt: TGTGCCAGCAGTCCACCCTTCGACAGGGGGGGCCATGGCTACACCTTC
CDR3aa: CASSPPFDRGGHGYTF

abundance: NA
d_gene: TRBD1
j_gene: TRBJ2-1
v_gene: TRBV6-6
CDR3nt: TGTGCCAGCAGTAACAGGGGGCTCGATGAGCAGTTCTTC
CDR3aa: CASSNRGLDEQFF

abundance: NA
d_gene: NA
j_gene: TRBJ2-5
v_gene: TRBV7-9
CDR3nt: TGTGCCAGCAGCGTACAAGAGACCCAGTACTTC
CDR3aa: CASSVQETQYF

abundance: NA
d_gene: TRBD2
j_gene: TRBJ2-3
v_gene: TRBV5-1
CDR3nt: TGCGCCAGCAGCTTGTCGGTCTCTAGCGGGATAACAGATACGCAGTATTTT
CDR3aa: CASSLSVSSGITDTQYF

abundance: NA
d_gene: NA
j_gene: TRBJ1-5
v_gene: TRBV24-1
CDR3nt: TGTGCCACCAGTAGCCAGGGCAATCAGCCCCAGCATTTT
CDR3aa: CATSSQGNQPQHF

abundance: few
d_gene: NA
j_gene: TRBJ2-3
v_gene: TRBV29-1
CDR3nt: TGCAGCGTTCTAGCAGGGGGCACAGATACGCAGTATTTT
CDR3aa: CSVLAGGTDTQYF

abundance: NA
d_gene: TRBD1
j_gene: TRBJ1-1
v_gene: TRBV3-1/TRBV3-2
CDR3nt: TGTGCCAGCAGCCGAGGACAGGGAAATACTGAAGCTTTCTTT
CDR3aa: CASSRGQGNTEAFF

abundance: once
d_gene: TRBD2
j_gene: TRBJ2-2
v_gene: TRBV5-6
CDR3nt: TGTGCCAGCAGCGGAACTCCGGGAGGTACCGGGGAGCTGTTTTTT
CDR3aa: CASSGTPGGTGELFF

abundance: medium-sized
d_gene: TRBD1
j_gene: TRBJ1-5
v_gene: TRBV7-8
CDR3nt: TGTGCCAGCAGCCGGGACAGTAGCAATCAGCCCCAGCATTTT
CDR3aa: CASSRDSSNQPQHF

abundance: NA
d_gene: NA
j_gene: TRBJ2-6
v_gene: TRBV28
CDR3nt: TGTGCCAGCTCCCAGGGACTGGCTGGGGCCAACGTCCTGACTTTC
CDR3aa: CASSQGLAGANVLTF

abundance: NA
d_gene: TRBD2
j_gene: TRBJ2-1
v_gene: TRBV3-1/TRBV3-2
CDR3nt: TGTGCCAGCAGCCCAGGACTAGCGGGCCAAAACTCCTACAATGAGCAGTTCTTC
CDR3aa: CASSPGLAGQNSYNEQFF

abundance: NA
d_gene: TRBD2
j_gene: TRBJ2-7
v_gene: TRBV4-3
CDR3nt: TGCGCCAGCAGCCAAGATATGGGAAGGACTAGCGGGCATACCTACGAGCAGTACTTC
CDR3aa: CASSQDMGRTSGHTYEQYF

abundance: NA
d_gene: NA
j_gene: TRBJ2-1
v_gene: TRBV7-8
CDR3nt: TGTGCCAGCAGCCGAAGCATAAACAATGAGCAGTTCTTC
CDR3aa: CASSRSINNEQFF

abundance: NA
d_gene: NA
j_gene: TRBJ1-2
v_gene: TRBV6-5
CDR3nt: TGTGCCAGTCAGGGCACCCACTATGGCTACACCTTC
CDR3aa: CASQGTHYGYTF

abundance: once
d_gene: TRBD1
j_gene: TRBJ1-5
v_gene: TRBV5-8
CDR3nt: TGTGCCAGCAGCTTCTGGGACAGCCTCACCTTCAATCAGCCCCAGCATTTT
CDR3aa: CASSFWDSLTFNQPQHF

abundance: NA
d_gene: TRBD1
j_gene: TRBJ2-5
v_gene: TRBV24-1
CDR3nt: TGTGCCACCAGTGATATAGGGACAGGGGATGGCGGGGAGACCCAGTACTTC
CDR3aa: CATSDIGTGDGGETQYF

abundance: NA
d_gene: TRBD2
j_gene: TRBJ2-5
v_gene: TRBV11-2
CDR3nt: TGTGCCAGCAGCTTAGATAGGGCAGCGGGGCAAGAGACCCAGTACTTC
CDR3aa: CASSLDRAAGQETQYF

abundance: few
d_gene: NA
j_gene: TRBJ1-2
v_gene: TRBV6-5
CDR3nt: TGTGCCAGCAGTTACGGCACGCGGGGGGCGTACTATGGCTACACCTTC
CDR3aa: CASSYGTRGAYYGYTF

abundance: few
d_gene: NA
j_gene: TRBJ1-5
v_gene: TRBV11-2
CDR3nt: TGTGCCAGCAGCGCCCCCTCTCCAGTCCAGCCCCAGCATTTT
CDR3aa: CASSAPSPVQPQHF

abundance: NA
d_gene: NA
j_gene: TRBJ2-1
v_gene: TRBV19
CDR3nt: TGTGCCAGCTCCACTCCCAGGGTCTTAGGCAATGAGCAGTTCTTC
CDR3aa: CASSTPRVLGNEQFF

abundance: NA
d_gene: NA
j_gene: TRBJ1-1
v_gene: TRBV11-2
CDR3nt: TGTGCCAGCAGCAAGGGAGGGGGGGGTAACACTGAAGCTTTCTTT
CDR3aa: CASSKGGGGNTEAFF

abundance: NA
d_gene: NA
j_gene: TRBJ2-6
v_gene: TRBV27
CDR3nt: TGTGCCAGCAGCAGGGCCGCCTCTGGGGCCAACGTCCTGACTTTC
CDR3aa: CASSRAASGANVLTF

abundance: NA
d_gene: TRBD1
j_gene: TRBJ2-5
v_gene: TRBV19
CDR3nt: TGTGCCAGTAGTACCCGGGACAGGGGCCCCCCAGAGACCCAGTACTTC
CDR3aa: CASSTRDRGPPETQYF

abundance: NA
d_gene: NA
j_gene: TRBJ1-2
v_gene: TRBV5-8
CDR3nt: TGTGCCAGCAGCTTACGGGGAAACTATGGCTACACCTTC
CDR3aa: CASSLRGNYGYTF

abundance: NA
d_gene: TRBD2
j_gene: TRBJ2-2
v_gene: TRBV6-5
CDR3nt: TGTGCCAGCAGGAGGGACTACTCAACCGGGGAGCTGTTTTTT
CDR3aa: CASRRDYSTGELFF

abundance: NA
d_gene: TRBD1
j_gene: TRBJ1-1
v_gene: TRBV6-2/TRBV6-3
CDR3nt: TGTGCCAGCAGTTACTCGGGGACAGGCCGACGGGTGAACACTGAAGCTTTCTTT
CDR3aa: CASSYSGTGRRVNTEAFF

abundance: few
d_gene: NA
j_gene: TRBJ2-7
v_gene: TRBV5-4
CDR3nt: TGTGCCAGCAGCTTGGACAGCATCTCTTCCTACGAGCAGTACTTC
CDR3aa: CASSLDSISSYEQYF